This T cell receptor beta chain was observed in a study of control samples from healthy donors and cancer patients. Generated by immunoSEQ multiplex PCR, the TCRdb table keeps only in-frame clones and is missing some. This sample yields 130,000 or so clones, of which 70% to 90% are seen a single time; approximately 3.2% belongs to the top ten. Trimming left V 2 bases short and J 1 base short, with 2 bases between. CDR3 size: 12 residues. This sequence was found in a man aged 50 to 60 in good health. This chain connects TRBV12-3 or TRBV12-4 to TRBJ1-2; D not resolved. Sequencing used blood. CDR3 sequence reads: CASSLSNYGYTF. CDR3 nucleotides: TGTGCCAGCAGTTTAAGTAACTATGGCTACACCTTC.